This T cell receptor beta chain originates from a study of T cell repertoires in cytomegalovirus infection. Study context: It can be stated that public TCR beta signatures indicated CMV infection as well as a matching HLA type.

There are many counts of this clonotype. Its antigen is undetermined. Losses at the gene ends were 3 bases for V and 4 bases for J; bases not matched to a gene: 3. Germline V gene lookup returns CDR1 MDHEN and CDR2 SYDVKM. The CDR3 spans 14 residues. Whole-study findings and limits: There were carriers of CMV plus the relevant HLA, and cumulative public TCR beta family frequency identified them. There were HLA-C-restricted CMV-specific TCR beta clonotypes dominating the ex vivo response.

TCRdb re-analysed the reads in MiXCR, keeping a single row per CDR3 protein. The data contain roughly 310,000 distinct CDR3 sequences, roughly 16% of them singletons. The sequence came from a human donor in good health (CMV status not recorded). Some clones in this sample may be carry-over from other donors' samples. The chain carries TRBV28 and TRBJ2-7, with 10 bases fitting TRBD1. The sequencing sample was made of PBMCs. The DNA of the CDR3 is TGTGCCAGCAGTTTCGGGGACAGGGGTTACGAGCAGTACTTC. Its protein product is CASSFGDRGYEQYF.